The T cell receptor beta chain under discussion was sequenced for a study of immune evolution from preneoplasia to lung adenocarcinoma. In germline, CDR1 is SGHRS, CDR2 YFSETQ. V lost 4 bases to trimming and J lost 0 bases, with 11 bases between them. This CDR3 is built from 15 residues. TCRdb's copy holds only in-frame clones and misses some; the assay was immunoSEQ multiplex PCR. The sample includes about 41,000 clones, 70% to 80% of them seen just once. This clone was observed a few times. The antigen is not known. H&E slides confirmed each diagnosis, reviewed by two pathologists independently. After pathologic assessment, macro-dissection selected premalignant or tumor cells for extraction. The study's findings and limits: Highest clonality occurred in KRAS-mutant, not EGFR-mutant or double wild-type, nodules. Later-stage lesions appeared to have more T cells, more diversity, less clonality.

This sequence originates from a person between 60 and 70 years old with lung adenocarcinoma. The chain has TRBV5-1 and TRBJ2-4, with D hard to call. Sequencing input: FFPE invasive lung adenocarcinoma tissue. The CDR3 coding sequence is TGCGCCAGCAGCCCCGGATGGGGAGCCAAAAACATTCAGTACTTC. Translating it yields CASSPGWGAKNIQYF.